The source of this T cell receptor (beta chain) is a study of CD8+CD57+ T cells in acquired aplastic anemia. This CDR3 is built from 11 residues. CDR1 and CDR2 (germline): ENHRY, SYGVKD. V lost 5 bases and J 8 bases, leaving 7 bases between the germline ends. Genomic DNA constituted the template upon which TCR beta VDJ and CDR3 profiling was performed. TCRdb analysed the reads with MiXCR anew, one entry per CDR3 protein. This table has some 42,000 distinct CDR3 sequences, 65% to 70% appearing once. This clonotype was found a few times. This rearrangement joins TRBV10-3 to TRBJ2-1, with D tentatively TRBD1 (5 bases). The specimen sequenced was sorted CD4+, CD8+, or CD8+CD57+ T cells (not recorded which) from PBMCs. The receptor was derived from a human donor in good health, serving as a control. CDR3 nucleotides: TGTGCCATCAGTCTAGGGGATGAGCAGTTCTTC. This encodes CAISLGDEQFF.